This T cell receptor (beta chain) came from a study of cytomegalovirus exposure and HLA in healthy donors. The wider study: Caucasian-associated ancestry cluster membership applied to over 80% of 398 genotyped donors. Findings and caveats of the study: Available immune exposure information was restricted to CMV serostatus only. There was a cluster of highly shared sequence variants that was likely a sequencing artifact. Further analysis, carried out later, found HLA-associated TCR beta chains more clonally expanded than equally common other chains.

About this clone: Its antigen is unidentified.

PCR involved 60 Vbeta and 13 Jbeta primers. Profiling relied on immunoSEQ multiplex PCR, and the TCRdb table lists in-frame clones only, not all of them. This sample carries about 94,000 clones, over 60% of them seen once, and the ten largest clones take roughly 3.9%. Germline lookup yields CDR1 MDHEN and CDR2 SYDVKM. There are 15 residues in the CDR3. Germline trimming cut 6 bases from V and 5 bases from J; bases unmatched to any gene: 10. The receptor comes from a man in his thirties or forties in good health and CMV-seronegative. V and J are TRBV28 and TRBJ1-2; 9 nucleotides align to TRBD1. Material: PBMCs. CDR3 residues: CASRYPTGGLYGYTF. The DNA for the CDR3 is TGTGCCAGCAGGTACCCAACAGGGGGCTTATATGGCTACACCTTC.